One sample yielded the 7 T cell receptor beta chains listed below, sequenced in a study of T cell repertoires in cytomegalovirus infection. MiXCR, applied by TCRdb to the reads, yields one record per CDR3 protein. The table includes more than 200,000 distinct CDR3 sequences, approximately 9.1% detected once. The sequenced sample was PBMCs. These receptors all come from a human donor in good health (CMV status not recorded). Some clones in this sample may be carry-over from other donors' samples.

This clonotype was observed a few times. The chain recombines TRBV7-8 with TRBJ2-7; either TRBD1 or TRBD2 may supply D (5 bases each). The CDR3 totals 15 residues. V shed 1 base and J shed 6 bases, with 16 bases lying between them. The germline V gene encodes CDR1 SGHVS and CDR2 FQNEAQ. For the CDR3, the DNA is TGTGCCAGCAGCTTAGTAACGGGGCGTAACGGCGAGCAGTACTTC. Its translation is CASSLVTGRNGEQYF.

A few counts support this clonotype. The J gene is TRBJ2-3, the V gene TRBV27; D perhaps matches TRBD1 (5 bases). V was pared by 0 bases and J by 6 bases, with 13 bases between. CDR1 and CDR2 (germline): MNHEY, SMNVEV (reference sequence). The CDR3 is 15 residues long. DNA of the CDR3: TGTGCCAGCAGTTTATCGCTTGGTGCAGGGGATACGCAGTATTTT. Amino acid sequence: CASSLSLGAGDTQYF.

Only a few counts were recorded for this clonotype. The rearrangement joins TRBV20-1 to TRBJ2-7, with D tentatively TRBD1 (6 bases). The CDR3 is made up of 13 amino acids. V lost 3 bases and J 3 bases, leaving 12 bases between the germline ends. In germline, CDR1 is DFQATT, CDR2 SNEGSKA (reference sequence). CDR3 amino acids: CSASQRGNYEQYF. The CDR3 bases are TGCAGTGCTAGTCAGAGGGGGAACTACGAGCAGTACTTC.

The chain has TRBV7-9 and TRBJ2-3; the D gene is possibly TRBD1 (5 bases). Germline values: CDR1 SEHNR, CDR2 FQNEAQ (reference sequence). The germline V and J ends were trimmed by 5 bases and 1 base, with 13 bases remaining between them. This CDR3 is 15 amino acids long. The CDR3 nucleotides are TGTGCCAGCAGCCCTAGGGGTAAGGGCACAGATACGCAGTATTTT. As protein: CASSPRGKGTDTQYF.

This clonotype has only a few counts. The chain recombines TRBV12-5 with TRBJ2-1, with TRBD2 identical over 16 bases. The CDR3 totals 17 residues. The V segment lost 5 bases and the J segment 7 bases; nucleotides outside the gene matches: 8. Per germline, CDR1 LGHNT and CDR2 FRNRAP. CDR3 bases: TGTGCTAGTGGTGGGACTAGCGGGGGGGGGGCCTGGAATGAGCAGTTCTTC. This gives the protein CASGGTSGGGAWNEQFF.

This clonotype was detected many times. The chain links TRBV7-2 to TRBJ2-7; TRBD2 matches 8 bases. This CDR3 contains 14 residues. CDR1 and CDR2 from the germline V gene are SGHTA and FQGNSA. J was trimmed by 3 bases and V by 5 bases; bases with no gene match: 6. CDR3 region: CASSVREGDYEQYF. For the CDR3, the DNA is TGTGCCAGCAGCGTACGGGAGGGGGACTACGAGCAGTACTTC. Filled out from reference TRBV7-2 and TRBJ2-7, the complete variable domain reads GAGVSQSPSNKVTEKGKDVELRCDPISGHTALYWYRQSLGQGLEFLIYFQGNSAPDKSGLPSDRFSAERTGGSVSTLTIQRTQQEDSAVYLCASSVREGDYEQYFGPGTRLTVT.

The chain carries TRBV28 and TRBJ1-2, with TRBD1 as a possible D gene (5 bases). V lost 5 bases and J 6 bases, leaving 19 bases between the germline ends. The germline gives CDR1 MDHEN, CDR2 SYDVKM. This CDR3 has 15 amino acids. This chain's CDR3 is CASSLRNGALDGYTF. The CDR3 DNA reads as TGTGCCAGCAGTCTGCGAAATGGGGCGTTGGATGGCTACACCTTC.